The 25 T cell receptor beta chains below all came from one sample that was sequenced in a study of T-cell reconstitution after alpha-beta-depleted transplantation in children. It was with unique molecular identifiers that the TCRbeta library was prepared. Each CDR3 protein is one row after TCRdb ran MiXCR on the PCR reads. The sample carries around 380,000 distinct CDR3 sequences, approximately 10% recorded once. The sample was PBMCs from the stem cell graft donor, taken from the stem cell graft. These receptors were taken from a human donor who donated a stem cell graft to a child with acute myeloid leukemia.

This clonotype was picked up many times. The rearrangement links TRBV10-3 to TRBJ1-5; the D is unclear. The CDR3 is 15 amino acids. The germline V and J ends were trimmed by 0 bases and 6 bases, with 12 bases remaining between them. Germline-derived CDR1 and CDR2 are ENHRY and SYGVKD. The CDR3 spells CAISESGVGAQPQHF. The CDR3 DNA reads as TGTGCCATCAGTGAGTCGGGAGTTGGTGCTCAGCCCCAGCATTTT.

This chain links TRBV9 with TRBJ2-5; 12 nucleotides align to TRBD2. The germline gives CDR1 SGDLS, CDR2 YYNGEE. V lost 4 bases to trimming and J lost 2 bases; unmatched junction nucleotides: 3. The CDR3 has 15 residues. The CDR3 region has the DNA TGTGCCAGCAGCACTGGGACTAGCGGGCAAGAGACCCAGTACTTC. It yields the protein CASSTGTSGQETQYF. The variable domain in full, with the rest retrieved from reference TRBV9 and TRBJ2-5, is DSGVTQTPKHLITATGQRVTLRCSPRSGDLSVYWYQQSLDQGLQFLIQYYNGEERAKGNILERFSAQQFPDLHSELNLSSLELGDSALYFCASSTGTSGQETQYFGPGTRLLVL.

This clonotype has more than one count but fewer than ten. The chain has TRBV11-3 and TRBJ1-4; D gene ambiguous. This CDR3 spans 14 amino acids. Trimming removed 0 bases from V and 10 bases from J, with 12 bases in between. Germline-derived CDR1 and CDR2 are SGHNT and YENEEA. CDR3 protein: CASSLDAASGKLFF. The CDR3 nucleotides are TGTGCCAGCAGCTTAGATGCCGCGAGTGGAAAACTGTTTTTT.

The J gene is TRBJ2-5, the V gene TRBV10-2; D unclear. Germline V gives CDR1 WSHSY, CDR2 SAAADI. The CDR3 totals 14 residues. V was clipped by 3 bases and J by 4 bases, with 12 bases between them. This CDR3 reads CASSERAGSETQYF. The CDR3, as DNA: TGCGCCAGCAGTGAAAGGGCAGGATCAGAGACCCAGTACTTC.

About this clonotype: Without the conserved terminal phenylalanine or tryptophan, this CDR3 likely stems from a read error. This chain uses TRBV7-1 with TRBJ2-1, with D perhaps TRBD1 (5 bases). TRBV7-1 is annotated as an ORF whose role is uncertain. Trimming removed 5 bases from V and 8 bases from J, with 19 bases in between. The CDR3 covers 15 residues. Here the CDR3 reads CASSPGLTVIDEQFL. DNA of the CDR3: TGTGCCAGCAGCCCAGGGCTGACAGTTATCGATGAGCAGTTCTTG.

The chain is built from TRBV7-2 and TRBJ2-1, with D unresolved. V was pared by 0 bases and J by 6 bases, with 9 bases between. This CDR3 region has 14 residues. The germline V gene has CDR1 SGHTA and CDR2 FQGNSA. CDR3 coding DNA: TGTGCCAGCAGCTTAGCTGCCGACTCCAATGAGCAGTTCTTC. Its protein is CASSLAADSNEQFF.

This clonotype was counted at least ten times. The chain uses TRBV5-1 and TRBJ2-1, with D perhaps assigned TRBD1 or TRBD2 (5 bases each). This CDR3 region has 16 residues. The V end was cut by 4 bases, the J end by 9 bases, with 23 bases between. Germline V CDR1 and CDR2: SGHRS, YFSETQ. The CDR3 spells CASSPGTGGFVGEQFF. CDR3 DNA: TGCGCCAGCAGCCCCGGGACGGGCGGATTCGTAGGTGAGCAGTTCTTC.

V and J are TRBV29-1 and TRBJ2-1; D gene unclear. The CDR3 has 12 residues. CDR1 and CDR2 from the germline V gene are SQVTM and ANQGSEA. Trimming removed 6 bases from V and 5 bases from J, with 11 bases in between. For the CDR3, the DNA is TGCAGCGTCCCGAGTAGTAACAATGAGCAGTTCTTC. Amino acid sequence: CSVPSSNNEQFF.

This sequence joins TRBV7-2 and TRBJ2-7, with 13 positions matching TRBD2. The germline gives CDR1 SGHTA, CDR2 FQGNSA. V dropped 4 bases and J dropped 4; count of bases not matched to a gene: 4. This CDR3 has 15 amino acids. The CDR3 nucleotides read TGTGCCAGCAGCTGGACTAGCGGGAGTCAGTACGAGCAGTACTTC. As protein: CASSWTSGSQYEQYF.

The chain is built from TRBV5-1 and TRBJ2-7, with a possible D match to TRBD1 (5 bases). Trimming cost V 4 bases and J 4 bases, with 18 bases left between them. The CDR3 is 15 residues long. The V gene's germline CDR1 is SGHRS and CDR2 YFSETQ. The CDR3 sequence is CASSLRQGWGYEQYF. As DNA, the CDR3 is TGCGCCAGCAGCCTGAGGCAGGGCTGGGGTTACGAGCAGTACTTC.

As to this clonotype: One junction end disagrees with the germline gene, perhaps due to a read error. This chain uses TRBV5-1 with TRBJ2-7, with D possibly TRBD1 on 6 matching bases. Germline V CDR1 and CDR2: SGHRS, YFSETQ. CDR3 size: 13 residues. The CDR3 DNA reads as TGCGCCAGCAGCGGGGACAACTCCGACGAGCAGTACTTC. It specifies CASSGDNSDEQYF.

This clonotype was counted only a few times. The rearrangement joins TRBV18 to TRBJ1-5, with a weak D call TRBD1 (5 bases). The CDR3 runs 15 residues. The V end lost 3 bases, the J end lost 1 base, and 10 bases lay between the germline ends. Germline CDR1 KGHSH, CDR2 LQKENI. DNA of the CDR3: TGTGCCAGCTCACCCGGCAGGGAGAGCAATCAGCCCCAGCATTTT. This sequence encodes CASSPGRESNQPQHF.

The J gene is TRBJ2-1, the V gene TRBV4-1; D ambiguous. V was clipped by 0 bases and J by 10 bases, with 13 bases between them. The CDR3 is 14 residues long. Germline CDR1 is MGHRA and CDR2 is YSYEKL. In DNA form, the CDR3 reads TGCGCCAGCAGCCAAGAGTGGGTAGCAGAAGAGCAGTTCTTC. Its translation is CASSQEWVAEEQFF.

In DNA, the CDR3 is TGTGCCAGCAGCCAAGATACGGGATTAACGGAGACCCAGTACTTC. Its translation: CASSQDTGLTETQYF. V and J are TRBV3-1 and TRBJ2-5; perhaps TRBD2 as D (5 bases). V gave up 0 bases and J gave up 5 bases, with 13 bases separating them. CDR3 length: 15 amino acids. From germline, CDR1 is LGHDT and CDR2 YNNKEL (reference sequence).

In its sample, this clonotype was seen many times. The chain is built from TRBV6-5 and TRBJ2-2; the D is unclear. CDR3 length: 14 amino acids. Between the trimmed V and J ends, which lost 7 bases and 3 bases, there was a span of 12 bases. Germline lookup yields CDR1 MNHEY and CDR2 SVGAGI. The CDR3 DNA sequence: TGTGCCAGCAATTCCGCCGCCGACACCGGGGAGCTGTTTTTT. Translating it yields CASNSAADTGELFF.

In this sample, this clonotype turned up many times. One end of the junction does not line up with germline, which may come from a read error. This chain connects TRBV7-2 to TRBJ2-7; 12 bases align to TRBD2. The germline CDR1 and CDR2 sequences are SGHTA and FQGNSA. This CDR3 spans 14 amino acids. As DNA, the CDR3 is TGCGCCAGCAGCCGGACTAGCGGGAACTACGAGCAGTACTTC. Translation: CASSRTSGNYEQYF.

This clonotype was picked up a small number of times. The chain joins TRBV30 to TRBJ2-3, with no clear D. Per the germline V gene, CDR1 is GTSNPN and CDR2 is SVGIG (reference sequence). The CDR3 spans 14 residues. Between the trimmed V and J ends, which lost 1 base and 6 bases, there was a span of 14 bases. The CDR3 protein is CAWSGPTLTDTQYF. CDR3 in DNA: TGTGCCTGGAGTGGCCCGACGCTCACGGATACGCAGTATTTT.

The chain employs TRBV6-4 and TRBJ2-1; TRBD2 matches 9 bases. There are 15 residues in the CDR3. Unmatched junction bases numbered 8, after V lost 2 bases and J lost 9 bases. Per germline, CDR1 MRHNA and CDR2 SNTAGT. The CDR3 here is CASSDRAGGQAEQFF. CDR3 sequence (DNA): TGTGCCAGCAGTGACCGGGCGGGGGGGCAGGCTGAGCAGTTCTTC.

This clonotype was seen a handful of times. This sequence joins TRBV15 and TRBJ2-2; D gene ambiguous. Germline V lookup: CDR1 LNHNV, CDR2 YYDKDF (reference sequence). The CDR3 consists of 14 residues. Trimming removed 1 base at V and 3 bases at J, with 6 bases between. CDR3: CATSRVVYTGELFF. CDR3 nucleotides: TGTGCCACCAGCAGAGTAGTGTACACCGGGGAGCTGTTTTTT.

This clonotype was recorded a few times. The chain couples TRBV6-5 to TRBJ2-2; TRBD2 matches at 14 bases. This CDR3 has 15 amino acids. Germline V CDR1 and CDR2: MNHEY, SVGAGI. J lost 13 bases, V lost 6 bases, and 10 bases had no gene match. As DNA, the CDR3 is TGTGCCAGCAGATCCGGGACTAGCGGGGGCCCCGGGCTGTTTTTT. Protein: CASRSGTSGGPGLFF.

The chain combines TRBV7-8 with TRBJ2-7; 9 bases agree with TRBD1. This CDR3 is built from 15 residues. With 1 base clipped from V and 2 bases from J, the junction kept 3 bases outside the gene matches. Germline CDR1 is SGHVS and CDR2 is FQNEAQ. This CDR3 is CASSLVGQGPYEQYV. The CDR3 DNA is TGTGCCAGCAGCTTAGTGGGACAGGGCCCCTACGAGCAGTACGTC.

The rearrangement uses TRBV2 and TRBJ1-5; D not resolved. The germline V gene has CDR1 SNHLY and CDR2 FYNNEI. This CDR3 contains 15 residues. V lost 1 base and J 7 bases, leaving 14 bases between the germline ends. CDR3 in amino acids: CASSEVSPGSQPQHF. DNA for the CDR3: TGTGCCAGCAGTGAAGTAAGTCCGGGATCCCAGCCCCAGCATTTT.

This clonotype was seen more than once but under ten times. The chain uses TRBV7-6 and TRBJ1-1, with D perhaps TRBD1 (6 bases). Germline V CDR1 and CDR2: SGHVS, FNYEAQ. Trimming cost V 1 base and J 5 bases, with 8 bases left between them. The CDR3 loop spans 13 amino acids. Here the CDR3 reads CASSLGQVTEAFF. CDR3 bases: TGTGCCAGCAGCTTAGGACAGGTGACTGAAGCTTTCTTT.

This clonotype came up a few times. The CDR3: CASSPLLAGSSYNEQFF. The CDR3 nucleotides are TGCGCCAGCAGCCCTCTACTAGCGGGCTCATCCTACAATGAGCAGTTCTTC. The chain uses TRBV4-3 and TRBJ2-1; 9 nucleotides agree with TRBD2. This CDR3 spans 17 amino acids. V dropped 4 bases and J dropped 1; count of bases not matched to a gene: 8. Germline V gene sequence: CDR1 LGHNA, CDR2 YSLEER.

The rearrangement links TRBV7-2 to TRBJ2-3, with D unclear. V was clipped by 5 bases and J by 5 bases, with 11 bases between them. The CDR3 totals 13 residues. Germline CDR1 reads SGHTA; CDR2 reads FQGNSA. The CDR3 DNA sequence: TGTGCCAGCAGCCCGTGGATTAAAGATACGCAGTATTTT. It specifies CASSPWIKDTQYF.